Below are 12 T cell receptor beta chains sequenced from a single sample in a study of T cell clonality in common variable immunodeficiency. The assay was immunoSEQ multiplex PCR, and TCRdb's table has in-frame clones only and misses some. Observed in the sample are approximately 52,000 clones, none of them singletons. Sequenced: peripheral blood mononuclear cells. All receptors derive from a person aged 18 to 75 in good health.

This clone was counted many times. The CDR3 end is not reached by the read, which stops 3 residues before it; the germline J gene fills it in. This rearrangement joins TRBV6-2 or TRBV6-3 to TRBJ2-7, with a weak D call TRBD1 (6 bases). The V and J ends lost 8 bases and 0 bases respectively, with 14 bases between them. Germline V gene lookup returns CDR1 MNHEY and CDR2 SVGEGT. This CDR3 comprises 14 residues. CDR3 in amino acids: CASGYRVVSYEQYF. CDR3 bases read: TGTGCCAGCGGATACAGGGTTGTCTCCTACGAG.

The sample holds many counts of this clone. CDR3 protein: CASSHLEATKDNEQFF. The covered CDR3 bases are TGTGCCAGCAGTCATCTCGAGGCCACTAAGGACAATGAG. The rearrangement uses TRBV2 and TRBJ2-1; D is uncertain. The CDR3 extends 3 residues past the end of the read, so its final part is completed from the germline J gene. The CDR3 has 16 amino acids. Germline values: CDR1 SNHLY, CDR2 FYNNEI. The germline V and J ends were trimmed by 5 bases and 5 bases, with 19 bases remaining between them.

Turning to this clone: The read terminates 3 residues ahead of where the CDR3 ends, so the germline J gene completes it. This rearrangement joins TRBV7-9 to TRBJ2-7, with TRBD1 as a possible D gene (6 bases). V lost 5 bases to trimming and J lost 3 bases, with 11 bases between them. Germline V lookup: CDR1 SEHNR, CDR2 FQNEAQ (reference sequence). CDR3 length equals 13 residues. The CDR3 here is CASSLRDIYEQYF. The sequenced part of the CDR3 DNA is TGTGCCAGCAGCCTACGGGACATCTACGAG.

This clone was found a few times. Sequencing ends 3 residues short of the CDR3 end; the germline J gene provides the rest. The genes are TRBV30 and TRBJ1-2; no clear D. The germline V gene has CDR1 GTSNPN and CDR2 SVGIG (reference sequence). There are 16 residues in the CDR3. CDR3 amino acids: CAWSVRALAGADDYTF. The CDR3 bases that were read are TGTGCCTGGAGTGTACGGGCACTAGCGGGAGCTGACGAC.

The table lists this clone with many counts. Its ends do not fully match the called genes, so a read error is possible. The read stops 3 residues short of the end of the CDR3; the missing end is completed from the germline J gene. The chain joins TRBV7-7 to TRBJ2-1; D tentatively fits TRBD1 or TRBD2 (5 bases each). CDR1 and CDR2 (germline): SSHAT, FNYEAQ (reference sequence). This CDR3 has 13 amino acids. Here the CDR3 reads CASSLARESEQFF. The CDR3 DNA, read in part, is TGTGCTAGCAGCTTAGCCAGGGAGAGTGAG.

This clone was detected ten times or more. The DNA ends 3 residues before the CDR3 does, and the rest of the CDR3 is filled in from the germline J gene. The chain couples TRBV4-1 to TRBJ1-2; 8 bases line up with TRBD1. The CDR3 covers 15 residues. Per the germline V gene, CDR1 is MGHRA and CDR2 is YSYEKL. Incomplete CDR3 DNA: TGCGCCAGCAGCCAAGACTATCCAGGGGGCTTGGGC. Translated: CASSQDYPGGLG. The full CDR3 sequence reads CASSQDYPGGLGYTF.

This clone has ten or more counts. The read terminates 3 residues before the CDR3 end, so the remaining end is supplied by the germline J gene. The J gene is TRBJ2-2, the V gene TRBV5-1; D may be TRBD2 (5 bases). Trimming shortened V by 4 bases and J by 0 bases, and 13 bases separated the two germline ends. CDR3 length: 16 amino acids. Germline V gene lookup returns CDR1 SGHRS and CDR2 YFSETQ. CDR3 protein: CASSQDLASNTGELFF. CDR3 DNA, as far as it was read: TGCGCCAGCAGCCAGGACTTGGCCTCGAACACCGGGGAG.

This clone has a count of ten or more. The missing CDR3 end, 3 residues past where the read stops, is filled in from the germline J gene. The chain uses TRBV4-1 and TRBJ2-7, with D perhaps matching TRBD2 (6 bases). V was shortened by 3 bases and J by 0 bases, with 12 bases between the two germline ends. Germline loops: CDR1 MGHRA, CDR2 YSYEKL. The CDR3 consists of 15 residues. Incomplete CDR3 DNA: TGCGCCAGCAGCCATGCGGGACTCGGCTCCTACGAG. Translation: CASSHAGLGSYE. The entire CDR3 protein is CASSHAGLGSYEQYF.

With regard to this clone: The sequence runs out 3 residues before the end of the CDR3; the remainder is reconstructed from the germline J gene. The chain employs TRBV13 and TRBJ2-5; TRBD2 agrees at 14 bases. From germline, CDR1 is PRHDT and CDR2 FYEKMQ (reference sequence). CDR3 length: 18 residues. Trimming at V came to 5 bases and at J to 7 bases, leaving 15 bases not matched to a gene. The CDR3 DNA, read in part, is TGTGCCAGCAGCCTACAGCCTTTGGGACTAGCGGGAGAGGGGACC. It specifies CASSLQPLGLAGEGT. The entire CDR3 sequence reads CASSLQPLGLAGEGTQYF.

The table lists this clone with many counts. The CDR3 extends 3 residues past the end of the read, so its final part is completed from the germline J gene. The V call is TRBV10-3, the J call TRBJ2-3; 7 bases agree with TRBD2. After removal of 5 bases from V and 2 bases from J, the junction contained 7 bases not matched to a gene. The length of the CDR3 is 15 residues. The germline gives CDR1 ENHRY, CDR2 SYGVKD. The CDR3: CAISPGTTDTDTQYF. The part of the CDR3 DNA that was read is TGTGCCATCAGTCCGGGGACTACCGACACAGATACG.

In regard to this clone: The CDR3 end lies 3 residues beyond the end of the read and is filled in from the germline J gene. The genes are TRBV5-4 and TRBJ2-7; D might be TRBD1 (5 bases). The CDR3 is made up of 15 amino acids. Germline V gene data show CDR1 as SGHNT and CDR2 as YYREEE (reference sequence). The V gene lost 4 bases and the J gene lost 0 bases, with 14 bases spanning the gap. CDR3 loop: CASSPRTGDSYEQYF. The sequenced CDR3 bases are TGTGCCAGCAGCCCGCGAACAGGCGACTCCTACGAG.

This clone was observed a handful of times. Read sequence stops 3 residues before the CDR3 end, and the germline J gene provides the missing end. The gene calls are TRBV19 and TRBJ1-2; a weak D match, TRBD1 (6 bases). V was pared by 5 bases and J by 0 bases, with 16 bases between. The CDR3 is 16 amino acids. The germline CDR1 and CDR2 sequences are LNHDA and SQIVND (reference sequence). This chain's CDR3 is CASSASGDKSNYGYTF. Incomplete CDR3 DNA: TGTGCCAGTAGTGCCTCAGGGGACAAATCTAACTATGGC.